The rows below give T cell receptor beta chains drawn from one sample of a study of blood T cells in healthy people across ages. TCRdb ran MiXCR on the 5' RACE reads and lists one entry per CDR3 protein. Of 870,000 or so distinct CDR3 sequences detected, about 28% appear once; the ten largest clones hold around a sixth. Source material: blood. The receptors stem from a woman of 80 years or more in good health. Each CDR3 is given with its conserved first and last residue. The D gene is left open where the match is weak. Size is stated for part of the rows, as once, few or many counts, or as a class when the clone is expanded.

J | D | V | size | DNA | CDR3
TRBJ2-3 | TRBD1 | TRBV5-8 | many | TGTGCCAGCAGTGTAAGACAGGGGGCAGGCACAGATACGCAGTATTTT | CASSVRQGAGTDTQYF
TRBJ2-1 | TRBD1 | TRBV7-9 | many | TGTGCCAGCAGCTCCGGGACAGGGGGAAAAGGCAATGAGCAGTTCTTC | CASSSGTGGKGNEQFF
TRBJ2-1 | . | TRBV7-6 | many | TGTGCCAGCAGCTTAGGATCCGGGGTAGCGGTGAATGAGCAGTTCTTC | CASSLGSGVAVNEQFF
TRBJ1-2 | . | TRBV29-1 | many | TGCAGCGTCGCCCACAGTAACTATGGCTACACCTTC | CSVAHSNYGYTF
TRBJ2-3 | TRBD2 | TRBV20-1 | . | TGCAGTGTCTCAGCGGGGCGAAGGGATACGCAGTATTTT | CSVSAGRRDTQYF
TRBJ1-2 | . | TRBV6-5 | many | TGTGCCAGCAGAAACACCGGGCCCGGCGGCTACACCTTC | CASRNTGPGGYTF
TRBJ1-5 | . | TRBV21-1 | . | TGTGCCAGCAGCAAAACTGTGGGGAGGGTGGGTGCCGACGATTATAGCAATCAGCCCCAGCATTTT | CASSKTVGRVGADDYSNQPQHF
TRBJ1-2 | . | TRBV7-2 | many | TGTGCCAGCAGCAACCCTCGGGGGGAAGGATCGAACTATGGCTACACCTTC | CASSNPRGEGSNYGYTF
TRBJ2-5 | . | TRBV5-1 | few | TGCGCCAGCAGCCGACAGGAGTACCTCCTAGAGACCCAGTACTTC | CASSRQEYLLETQYF
TRBJ2-3 | . | TRBV20-1 | many | TGCAGTGCTCCGGGGCTCGGAGATACGCAGTATTTT | CSAPGLGDTQYF
TRBJ1-4 | . | TRBV7-2 | . | TGTGCCAGCAGCTTAGGCCAAAATGAAAAACTGTTTTTT | CASSLGQNEKLFF
TRBJ2-1 | TRBD1 | TRBV6-5 | many | TGTGCCAGCAGAACCAAGTCCGGGACAGGGCTCCATGAGCAGTTCTTC | CASRTKSGTGLHEQFF
TRBJ2-3 | TRBD2 | TRBV9 | many | TGTGCCAGCAGCGCTGGACTAGCGGGGGGTAGCACAGATACGCAGTATTTT | CASSAGLAGGSTDTQYF
TRBJ2-5 | TRBD2 | TRBV4-3 | many | TGCGCCAGCAGCCGGTCTAGCGGGGGTACCGAGACCCAGTACTTC | CASSRSSGGTETQYF
TRBJ1-3 | . | TRBV14 | . | TGTGCCAGCAGCCAAGATGGGGGGAGCACCATATATTTT | CASSQDGGSTIYF
TRBJ1-6 | . | TRBV7-2 | many | TGTGCCAGCAGCACTACACAGGGAGGGAATTCACCCCTCCACTTT | CASSTTQGGNSPLHF
TRBJ1-2 | . | TRBV10-2 | . | TGCGCCAGCAGTGAGGCGCAACAGGGAAACTATGGCTACACCTTC | CASSEAQQGNYGYTF
TRBJ1-4 | TRBD1 | TRBV20-1 | many | TGCAGTGCTAATCGCAGGGGGCAGAATGAAAAACTGTTTTTT | CSANRRGQNEKLFF
TRBJ1-5 | TRBD1 | TRBV7-9 | many | TGTGCCAGCACCTACTCGTCGGGACAGGGAAATCAGCCCCAGCATTTT | CASTYSSGQGNQPQHF
TRBJ1-6 | . | TRBV7-2 | many | TGTGCCAGCAGCCCCGGGACAAGAGATTTCGGCAATTCACCCCTCCACTTT | CASSPGTRDFGNSPLHF
TRBJ2-7 | . | TRBV6-1 | few | TGTGCCAGCCGGGTAGACGGGGGCTACGAGCAGTACTTC | CASRVDGGYEQYF
TRBJ2-1 | . | TRBV14 | . | TGTGCCAGCAGCCAACAACTATCAGGGGTTCGGTTCTTC | CASSQQLSGVRFF
TRBJ2-5 | TRBD2 | TRBV7-6 | many | TGTGCCAGCAGCTTAGCGGGGGGAGGGGCCAGTGAGACCCAGTACTTC | CASSLAGGGASETQYF
TRBJ2-2 | . | TRBV28 | many | TGTGCCAGCATTGGGAGGACTCTTAACACCGGGGAGCTGTTTTTT | CASIGRTLNTGELFF
TRBJ1-6 | TRBD1 | TRBV20-1 | few | TGCAGTGCTAGCGGAAAGACAGGGGAATCACCCCTCCACTTT | CSASGKTGESPLHF
TRBJ2-2 | . | TRBV11-2 | . | TGTGCCAGCAGCTTAGGTACATATCGGGACGGGGACACCGGGGAGCTGTTTTTT | CASSLGTYRDGDTGELFF
TRBJ2-5 | TRBD2 | TRBV7-2 | many | TGTGCCAGCAGCTTACTATTAGCGGGGTCTGAGACCCAGTACTTC | CASSLLLAGSETQYF
TRBJ1-2 | TRBD1 | TRBV5-1 | . | TGCGCCAGCACCAGGGAGGGGGCCTATGGCTACACCTTC | CASTREGAYGYTF
TRBJ2-5 | . | TRBV5-1 | . | TGCGCCAGCAGGCCAAATTTTGCAGGGGGGTACAATGAGCAGTACTTC | CASRPNFAGGYNEQYF
TRBJ2-5 | TRBD2 | TRBV12-3/TRBV12-4 | . | TGTGCCAGCAGCCGCGGGACTAGCGGGAGGGGGGCGCAAGAGACCCAGTACTTC | CASSRGTSGRGAQETQYF
TRBJ2-7 | . | TRBV20-1 | . | TGCAGTGCTAGAACCCAGGGGGGCCCCCACAATGAGCAGTACTTC | CSARTQGGPHNEQYF
TRBJ2-7 | . | TRBV27 | many | TGTGCCAGCACTCCTACAGGGTCCTACGAGCAGTACTTC | CASTPTGSYEQYF
TRBJ1-4 | . | TRBV12-3/TRBV12-4 | many | TGTGCCAGCAGCCGGGGCGGGCCGGGTGAAAAACTGTTTTTT | CASSRGGPGEKLFF
TRBJ1-5 | . | TRBV18 | few | TGTGCCAGCTCACCTAATACAGGGAAGTATAATCAGCCCCAGCATTTT | CASSPNTGKYNQPQHF
TRBJ2-7 | TRBD2 | TRBV20-1 | . | TGCAGTGCTTTACCAGAACTAGCGGGGGCCGTCTACGAGCAGTACTTC | CSALPELAGAVYEQYF
TRBJ1-4 | TRBD1 | TRBV7-8 | . | TGTGCCAGCAGCCCGGGGACAGGTGGAAGCGAAAAACTGTTTTTT | CASSPGTGGSEKLFF
TRBJ1-1 | . | TRBV6-2/TRBV6-3 | . | TGTGCCAGCTATCTCAACACTGAAGCTTTCTTT | CASYLNTEAFF
TRBJ2-5 | . | TRBV6-6 | . | TGTGCCAGCAGTAAGCAGGGCCGGACGGAGACCCAGTACTTC | CASSKQGRTETQYF
TRBJ1-2 | . | TRBV11-2 | many | TGTGCCAGCAGCAAATTAGGACAGAACTATGGCTACACCTTC | CASSKLGQNYGYTF
TRBJ1-2 | . | TRBV7-9 | many | TGTGCCAGCAGCTTAAGCTCCGGGGCCAATAACTATGGCTACACCTTC | CASSLSSGANNYGYTF
TRBJ1-1 | TRBD1 | TRBV2 | . | TGTGCCAGCGTCAGGGACAGGGCCTCCAAGAACACTGAAGCTTTCTTT | CASVRDRASKNTEAFF
TRBJ2-1 | . | TRBV4-3 | many | TGCGCCAGCAGCCAAGATAGAGGGGTTGACAATGAGCAGTTCTTC | CASSQDRGVDNEQFF
TRBJ1-6 | . | TRBV7-2 | . | TGTGCCAGCAACCTTAACGTAGGGGTTAACTCACTCCTCCACTTT | CASNLNVGVNSLLHF
TRBJ1-2 | . | TRBV29-1 | many | TGCAGCGTTAACCCGTATGGCTACACCTTC | CSVNPYGYTF
TRBJ2-3 | . | TRBV3-1 | many | TGTGCCAGCAGCCAAACAGGTCGGGGGGATACGCAGTATTTT | CASSQTGRGDTQYF
TRBJ1-2 | . | TRBV5-1 | many | TGCGCCAGCAGCTTTCGTTCAGGGGAGGATGGCTACACCTTC | CASSFRSGEDGYTF
TRBJ2-3 | TRBD2 | TRBV3-1 | once | TGTGCCAGCAGCGCCGGGGGGGTTTACACAGATACGCAGTATTTT | CASSAGGVYTDTQYF
TRBJ1-1 | . | TRBV7-2 | . | TGTGCCAGCAGCTTAGCCCCCCCGGATACTGAAGCTTTCTTT | CASSLAPPDTEAFF
TRBJ2-7 | . | TRBV5-1 | few | TGCGCCAGCGGCCCCGGGACGGTTTCCTACGAGCAGTACTTC | CASGPGTVSYEQYF
TRBJ1-5 | TRBD1 | TRBV5-1 | many | TGCGCCAGCAGCTTGAATGGGGAGACAGGGGCTCAGCCCCAGCATTTT | CASSLNGETGAQPQHF
TRBJ2-1 | . | TRBV11-3 | . | TGTGCCAGCAGCTTATATCCGGGACGGGGTGAGCAGTTCTTC | CASSLYPGRGEQFF
TRBJ2-1 | . | TRBV5-1 | many | TGTGCCAGCAGTTTAAAGGGAGCCTACAATGAGCAGTTCTTC | CASSLKGAYNEQFF
TRBJ1-2 | . | TRBV10-3 | . | TGTGCCATCAGATCAGGTTTCCGTGGCTACACCTTC | CAIRSGFRGYTF